These 18 T cell receptor beta chains were all obtained from the same sample, sequenced in a study of blood T cell repertoires in COVID-19. The protocol was immunoSEQ multiplex PCR, while the TCRdb copy is restricted to in-frame clones and leaves out a portion. Found here are about 300,000 clones, roughly nine tenths of them singletons; the top ten hold approximately 2%. Sequencing used peripheral blood. The receptors here all came from a woman younger than 45 with COVID-19, enrolled during active disease.

This clone was seen once. The CDR3 protein is CASSLLRGVGEEKLFF. CDR3 DNA sequence: TGTGCCAGTAGTCTACTTCGGGGGGTGGGCGAGGAAAAACTGTTTTTT. The chain employs TRBV19 and TRBJ1-4; TRBD1 might be the D (5 bases). Trimming took 5 bases from V and 8 from J, leaving 21 bases between them. This CDR3 has 16 residues. Germline V gene lookup returns CDR1 LNHDA and CDR2 SQIVND (reference sequence).

V usage is TRBV6-5 and J usage is TRBJ1-1; D not resolved. CDR1 is MNHEY and CDR2 is SVGAGI in the germline V gene. This CDR3 has 15 amino acids. V lost 2 bases to trimming and J lost 0 bases, with 10 bases between them. The CDR3 DNA sequence: TGTGCCAGCAGTTACCCGGTCGGGTTGAACACTGAAGCTTTCTTT. It is translated as CASSYPVGLNTEAFF.

The chain combines TRBV28 with TRBJ2-4; possibly TRBD1 for D (5 bases). Germline CDR1 and CDR2: MDHEN and SYDVKM. There are 11 residues in the CDR3. The V end lost 8 bases, the J end lost 9 bases, and 11 bases lay between the germline ends. In DNA form, the CDR3 reads TGTGCCAGCCGGCAGGGCCCCATTCAGTACTTC. Its protein is CASRQGPIQYF.

The chain is built from TRBV7-9 and TRBJ2-7, with a tentative D call TRBD1 (6 bases). Germline V gene sequence: CDR1 SEHNR, CDR2 FQNEAQ (reference sequence). Trimming shortened V by 5 bases and J by 4 bases, and 12 bases separated the two germline ends. This CDR3 contains 13 residues. CDR3 DNA: TGTGCCAGCAGCGTATCCGGGACATACGAGCAGTACTTC. The encoded protein is CASSVSGTYEQYF. Based on the CDR3 plus reference TRBV7-9 and TRBJ2-7, the full variable domain is DTGVSQNPRHKITKRGQNVTFRCDPISEHNRLYWYRQTLGQGPEFLTYFQNEAQLEKSRLLSDRFSAERPKGSFSTLEIQRTEQGDSAMYLCASSVSGTYEQYFGPGTRLTVT.

As for this clone: The sample has other DNA sequences that encode this CDR3 too. The chain couples TRBV24-1 to TRBJ1-4; 9 nucleotides line up with TRBD1. The V segment lost 3 bases and the J segment 5 bases; nucleotides outside the gene matches: 3. The CDR3 is 15 amino acids. The germline V gene has CDR1 KGHDR and CDR2 SFDVKD. The CDR3, as DNA: TGTGCCACCAGTGATCCCGGGACAGGGAATGAAAAACTGTTTTTT. Translation: CATSDPGTGNEKLFF.

The chain employs TRBV6-2 or TRBV6-3 and TRBJ1-5, with unresolved D. Between the trimmed V and J ends, which lost 0 bases and 1 base, there was a span of 4 bases. This CDR3 is built from 14 residues. Germline loops: CDR1 MNHEY, CDR2 SVGEGT. The CDR3 is CASSYSSSNQPQHF. For the CDR3, the DNA is TGTGCCAGCAGTTACTCGAGCAGCAATCAGCCCCAGCATTTT.

The gene calls are TRBV11-3 and TRBJ2-1; tentative D call: TRBD2 (5 bases). The CDR3 length is 14 residues. V was pared by 2 bases and J by 5 bases, with 10 bases between. Looked up from germline, CDR1 is SGHNT and CDR2 is YENEEA. CDR3 bases: TGTGCCAGCAGCTTATCTAGCTTCGACAATGAGCAGTTCTTC. It codes for CASSLSSFDNEQFF.

The genes are TRBV15 and TRBJ1-2, with 10 bases aligning to TRBD1. Losses at the gene ends were 5 bases for V and 6 bases for J; bases not matched to a gene: 9. The germline gives CDR1 LNHNV, CDR2 YYDKDF (reference sequence). This CDR3 region has 15 residues. CDR3 residues: CATSGRRTGGDGYTF. CDR3 in DNA: TGTGCCACCAGCGGAAGACGGACAGGGGGAGATGGCTACACCTTC.

This chain links TRBV2 with TRBJ1-1, with a possible D match to TRBD1 (6 bases). Germline loops: CDR1 SNHLY, CDR2 FYNNEI. This CDR3 comprises 15 residues. The V end was cut by 2 bases, the J end by 2 bases, with 12 bases between. Written as DNA, the CDR3 is TGTGCCAGCAGTGAAAGGGGGGGTTTTAACACTGAAGCTTTCTTT. Its protein product is CASSERGGFNTEAFF.

The rearrangement links TRBV9 to TRBJ1-1, with D unresolved. The CDR3 has 13 amino acids. Germline V gene lookup returns CDR1 SGDLS and CDR2 YYNGEE. V dropped 0 bases and J dropped 3 bases, with 6 bases sitting between them. DNA of the CDR3: TGTGCCAGCAGCGTAGCCGGTGACACTGAAGCTTTCTTT. It specifies CASSVAGDTEAFF.

This chain links TRBV5-6 with TRBJ1-2; the D is unclear. The V end lost 3 bases, the J end lost 4 bases, and 22 bases lay between the germline ends. This CDR3 is 17 amino acids long. Germline CDR1 is SGHDT and CDR2 is YYEEEE. The CDR3 nucleotides are TGTGCCAGCAGCTCATTCCTACAGCAGCAGTTGTCCTATGGCTACACCTTC. This codes for CASSSFLQQQLSYGYTF.

This sequence joins TRBV6-5 and TRBJ2-1; 7 nucleotides match TRBD1. The CDR3 totals 13 residues. The germline V gene has CDR1 MNHEY and CDR2 SVGAGI. Trimming cost V 6 bases and J 7 bases; bases outside gene matches: 6. The CDR3 loop reads CASRGQTNNEQFF. The CDR3 bases are TGTGCCAGCAGGGGACAGACTAATAATGAGCAGTTCTTC.

The J gene is TRBJ1-2, the V gene TRBV7-9, with D unclear. The CDR3 covers 16 residues. The germline CDR1 and CDR2 sequences are SEHNR and FQNEAQ (reference sequence). V was trimmed by 5 bases and J by 0 bases, leaving 16 bases between them. CDR3 in DNA: TGTGCCAGCAGCCAGTCCTTGGAGGAGTCTAACTATGGCTACACCTTC. Translating gives CASSQSLEESNYGYTF.

The rearrangement uses TRBV7-9 and TRBJ1-2, with unresolved D. Germline CDR1 SEHNR, CDR2 FQNEAQ (reference sequence). The CDR3 contains 13 residues. The V and J ends lost 1 base and 4 bases respectively, with 7 bases between them. CDR3 protein: CASSLGAGYGYTF. CDR3 nucleotide sequence: TGTGCCAGCAGCTTAGGGGCAGGCTATGGCTACACCTTC.

The chain has TRBV4-1 and TRBJ2-1; TRBD2 aligns across 9 bases. This CDR3 has 17 amino acids. V was pared by 0 bases and J by 2 bases, with 5 bases of the junction left unmatched. In germline, CDR1 is MGHRA, CDR2 YSYEKL. The CDR3 region has the DNA TGCGCCAGCAGCCAAGAGTTCAGCGGGGGGACCTACAATGAGCAGTTCTTC. Encoded protein: CASSQEFSGGTYNEQFF.

The chain links TRBV4-1 to TRBJ1-5, with a weak D call TRBD1 (5 bases). This CDR3 is 16 amino acids long. Germline V gene lookup returns CDR1 MGHRA and CDR2 YSYEKL. V lost 1 base and J lost 6, with 16 bases in between. CDR3 sequence reads: CASSQVRAGRGQPQHF. The DNA of the CDR3 is TGCGCCAGCAGCCAAGTACGGGCAGGGAGGGGTCAGCCCCAGCATTTT.

V gene TRBV6-5 combines with J gene TRBJ1-5; 7 positions match TRBD1. Germline V gene lookup returns CDR1 MNHEY and CDR2 SVGAGI. J gave up 5 bases and V 6 bases, and 4 bases lay outside the gene matches. The CDR3 runs to 13 residues. CDR3 sequence reads: CASRRDSDQPQHF. The DNA of the CDR3 is TGTGCCAGCAGGAGGGACAGCGATCAGCCCCAGCATTTT.

The chain couples TRBV21-1 to TRBJ1-1. TRBV21-1 has pseudogene status. The CDR3 covers 15 residues. CDR3 sequence (DNA): TGTGCCAGCAGCAAAGCGGGAGGCGGAAACACTGAAGCTTTCTTT. Its protein is CASSKAGGGNTEAFF.